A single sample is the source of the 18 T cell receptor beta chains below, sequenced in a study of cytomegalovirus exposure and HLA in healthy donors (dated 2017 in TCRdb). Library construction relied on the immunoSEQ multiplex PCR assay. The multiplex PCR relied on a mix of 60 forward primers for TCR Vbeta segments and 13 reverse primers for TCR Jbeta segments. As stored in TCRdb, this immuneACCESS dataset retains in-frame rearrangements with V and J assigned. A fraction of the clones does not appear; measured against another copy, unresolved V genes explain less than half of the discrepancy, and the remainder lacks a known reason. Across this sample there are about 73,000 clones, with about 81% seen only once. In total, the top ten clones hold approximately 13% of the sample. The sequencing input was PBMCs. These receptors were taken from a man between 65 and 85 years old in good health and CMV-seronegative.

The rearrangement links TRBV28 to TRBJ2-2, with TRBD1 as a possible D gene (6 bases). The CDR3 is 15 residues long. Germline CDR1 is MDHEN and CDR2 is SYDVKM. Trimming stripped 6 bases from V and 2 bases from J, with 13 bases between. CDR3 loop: CASSRDTVNTGELFF. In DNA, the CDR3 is TGTGCCAGCAGCCGGGACACGGTCAACACCGGGGAGCTGTTTTTT.

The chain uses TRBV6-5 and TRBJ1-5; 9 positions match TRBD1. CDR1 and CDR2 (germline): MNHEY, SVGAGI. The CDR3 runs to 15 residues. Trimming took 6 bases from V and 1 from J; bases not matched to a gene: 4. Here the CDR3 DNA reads TGTGCCAGCAGCCGGGACAGGGAGAGCAATCAGCCCCAGCATTTT. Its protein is CASSRDRESNQPQHF.

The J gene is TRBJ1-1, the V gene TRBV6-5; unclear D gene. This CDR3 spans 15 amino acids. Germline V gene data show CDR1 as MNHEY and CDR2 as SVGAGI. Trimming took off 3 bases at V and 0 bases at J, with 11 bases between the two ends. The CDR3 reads CASSYDRVMNTEAFF. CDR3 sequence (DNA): TGTGCCAGCAGTTATGATCGGGTCATGAACACTGAAGCTTTCTTT.

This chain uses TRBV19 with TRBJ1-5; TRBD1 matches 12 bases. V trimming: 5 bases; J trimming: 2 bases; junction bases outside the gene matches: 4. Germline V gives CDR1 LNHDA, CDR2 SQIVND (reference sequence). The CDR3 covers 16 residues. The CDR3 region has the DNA TGTGCCAGTAGTTGGGACAGGGGGCGAGGCAATCAGCCCCAGCATTTT. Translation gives CASSWDRGRGNQPQHF.

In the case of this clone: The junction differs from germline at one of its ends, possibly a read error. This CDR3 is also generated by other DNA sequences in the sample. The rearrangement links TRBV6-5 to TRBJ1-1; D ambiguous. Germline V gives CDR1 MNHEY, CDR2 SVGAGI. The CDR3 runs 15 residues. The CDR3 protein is CASSYSSALNTEAFF. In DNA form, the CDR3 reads TGTGCCAGCAGTTACTCGAGCGCTTTGAACACTGAAGCCTTCTTT.

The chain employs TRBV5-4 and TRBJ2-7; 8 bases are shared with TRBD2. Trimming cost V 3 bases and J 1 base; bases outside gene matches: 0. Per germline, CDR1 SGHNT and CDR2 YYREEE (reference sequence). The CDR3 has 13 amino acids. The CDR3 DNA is TGTGCCAGCAGCTCGGGGGGGTCCTACGAGCAGTACTTC. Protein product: CASSSGGSYEQYF.

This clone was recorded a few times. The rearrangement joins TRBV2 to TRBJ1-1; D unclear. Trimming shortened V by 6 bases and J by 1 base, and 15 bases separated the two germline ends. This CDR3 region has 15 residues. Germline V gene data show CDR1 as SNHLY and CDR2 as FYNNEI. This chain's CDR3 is CASRTRVTPNTEAFF. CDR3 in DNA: TGTGCCAGCAGGACAAGAGTAACACCGAACACTGAAGCTTTCTTT.

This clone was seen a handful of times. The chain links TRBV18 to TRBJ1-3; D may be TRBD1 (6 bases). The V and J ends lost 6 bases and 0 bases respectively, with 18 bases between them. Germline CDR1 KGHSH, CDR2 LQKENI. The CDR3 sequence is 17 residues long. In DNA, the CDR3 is TGTGCCAGCTCGCCCGGGACACCACTTAACTCTGGAAACACCATATATTTT. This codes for CASSPGTPLNSGNTIYF.

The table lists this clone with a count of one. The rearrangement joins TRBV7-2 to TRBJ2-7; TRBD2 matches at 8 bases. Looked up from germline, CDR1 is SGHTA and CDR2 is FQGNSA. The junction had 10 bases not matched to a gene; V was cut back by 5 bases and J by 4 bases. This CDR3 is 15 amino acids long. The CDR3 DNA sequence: TGTGCCAGCAGCCGCTCAACCGGGACTAGGTACGAGCAGTACTTC. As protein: CASSRSTGTRYEQYF.

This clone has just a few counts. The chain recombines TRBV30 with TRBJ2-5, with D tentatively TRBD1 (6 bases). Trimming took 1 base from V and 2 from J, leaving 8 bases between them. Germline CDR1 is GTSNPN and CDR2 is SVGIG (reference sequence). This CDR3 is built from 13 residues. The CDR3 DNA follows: TGTGCCTGGAGTGGGACAGCTCAAGAGACCCAGTACTTC. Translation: CAWSGTAQETQYF.

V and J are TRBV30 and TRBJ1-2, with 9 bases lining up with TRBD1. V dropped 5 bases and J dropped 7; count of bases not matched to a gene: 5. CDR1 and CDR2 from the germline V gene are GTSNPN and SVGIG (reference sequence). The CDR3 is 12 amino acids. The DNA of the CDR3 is TGTGCCTGGGAACAGGGGGCGGGTGGCTACACCTTC. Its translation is CAWEQGAGGYTF.

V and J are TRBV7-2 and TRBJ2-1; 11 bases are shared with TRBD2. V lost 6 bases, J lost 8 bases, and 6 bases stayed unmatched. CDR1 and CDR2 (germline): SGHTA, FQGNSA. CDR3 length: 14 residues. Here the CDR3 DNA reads TGTGCCAGCAGTTCCCAACTAGCGGGAGATGAGCAGTTCTTC. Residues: CASSSQLAGDEQFF.

The CDR3 loop reads CASSIVAGGTYEQYF. DNA for the CDR3: TGTGCCAGTAGTATAGTTGCGGGGGGAACCTACGAGCAGTACTTC. The V gene is TRBV19, the J gene TRBJ2-7; TRBD2 aligns across 8 bases. CDR3 length equals 15 residues. The germline V gene has CDR1 LNHDA and CDR2 SQIVND (reference sequence). The V gene end was trimmed by 1 base and the J gene end by 2 bases; junction bases not matched to a gene: 4.

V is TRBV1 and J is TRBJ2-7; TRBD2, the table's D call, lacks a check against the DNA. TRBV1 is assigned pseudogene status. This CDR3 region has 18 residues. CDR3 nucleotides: TGCACCAGCAGCCAAGAGAGTAGCGGAGAGTTACGGCCTAGTGAGCAGTACTTC. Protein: CTSSQESSGELRPSEQYF.

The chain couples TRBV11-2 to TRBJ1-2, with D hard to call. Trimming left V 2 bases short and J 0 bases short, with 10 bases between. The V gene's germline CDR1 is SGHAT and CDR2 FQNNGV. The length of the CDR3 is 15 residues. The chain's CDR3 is CASSLLRVTNYGYTF. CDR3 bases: TGTGCCAGCAGCTTATTGCGGGTCACTAACTATGGCTACACCTTC.

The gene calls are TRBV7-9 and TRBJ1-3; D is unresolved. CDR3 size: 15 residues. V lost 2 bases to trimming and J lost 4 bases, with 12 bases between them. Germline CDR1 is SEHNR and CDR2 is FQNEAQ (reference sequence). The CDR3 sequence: CASSLRAGGGNTIYF. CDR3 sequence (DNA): TGTGCCAGCAGCTTACGGGCAGGAGGGGGAAACACCATATATTTT.

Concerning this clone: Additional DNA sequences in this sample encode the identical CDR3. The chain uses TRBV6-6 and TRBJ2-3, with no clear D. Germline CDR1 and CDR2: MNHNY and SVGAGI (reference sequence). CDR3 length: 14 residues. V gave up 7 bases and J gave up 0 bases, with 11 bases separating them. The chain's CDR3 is CASTNSLSTDTQYF. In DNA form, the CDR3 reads TGTGCCAGCACCAACAGTCTAAGCACAGATACGCAGTATTTT.

Here the CDR3 DNA reads TGCGCCAGCAGCCCCAGCCCTCCGGACAGCCAAGAGACCCAGTACTTC. Residues: CASSPSPPDSQETQYF. The chain recombines TRBV5-1 with TRBJ2-5; weak D call: TRBD1 (6 bases). The ends were cut back, 4 bases at V and 1 base at J, with 17 bases in the middle. Germline CDR1 and CDR2: SGHRS and YFSETQ. The CDR3 totals 16 residues.